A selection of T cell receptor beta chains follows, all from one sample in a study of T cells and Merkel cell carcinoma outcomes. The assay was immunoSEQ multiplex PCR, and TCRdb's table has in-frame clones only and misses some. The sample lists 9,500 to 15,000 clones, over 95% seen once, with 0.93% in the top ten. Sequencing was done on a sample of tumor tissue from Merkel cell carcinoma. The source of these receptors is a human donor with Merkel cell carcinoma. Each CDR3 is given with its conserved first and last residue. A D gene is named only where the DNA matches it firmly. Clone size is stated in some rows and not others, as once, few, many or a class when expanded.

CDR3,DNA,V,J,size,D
CASSPGQGNYGYTF,TGTGCCAGCTCACCGGGACAGGGGAACTATGGCTACACCTTC,TRBV18,TRBJ1-2,-,TRBD1
CASRRIQGAEAFF,TGTGCCAGCAGACGAATTCAGGGGGCTGAAGCTTTCTTT,TRBV6-5,TRBJ1-1,once,TRBD1
CASRRAGTATGELFF,TGTGCCAGCAGGCGAGCGGGAACGGCCACCGGGGAGCTGTTTTTT,TRBV28,TRBJ2-2,-,TRBD2
CASSLDVTAAFF,TGTGCCAGCAGCTTAGACGTAACAGCGGCTTTCTTT,TRBV7-2,TRBJ1-1,-,-
CASSLEGLAGGQDEQYF,TGCGCCAGCAGCTTGGAAGGACTAGCGGGAGGGCAGGACGAGCAGTACTTC,TRBV5-1,TRBJ2-7,-,TRBD2
CASSQAPANTGELFF,TGTGCCAGCAGCCAAGCCCCCGCGAACACCGGGGAGCTGTTTTTT,TRBV4-2,TRBJ2-2,-,-
CASSQEVWGGSETQYF,TGCGCCAGCAGCCAAGAGGTCTGGGGTGGCTCAGAGACCCAGTACTTC,TRBV4-3,TRBJ2-5,-,-
CASSTSSKETQYF,TGTGCCAGCTCAACAAGCAGCAAAGAGACCCAGTACTTC,TRBV18,TRBJ2-5,-,-
CAINRRGTGELFF,TGTGCCATCAACCGGAGGGGAACCGGGGAGCTGTTTTTT,TRBV5-8,TRBJ2-2,-,-
CASSRGYEQYF,TGTGCCAGCAGTCGCGGGTACGAGCAGTACTTC,TRBV6-5,TRBJ2-7,-,-
CSVEGQDLYGYTF,TGCAGCGTTGAGGGACAGGATCTCTATGGCTACACCTTC,TRBV29-1,TRBJ1-2,-,TRBD1
CASSIGRSIDIQYF,TGTGCCAGTAGTATCGGTCGGTCCATCGACATTCAGTACTTC,TRBV19,TRBJ2-4,-,-
CASSPDRGNEQFF,TGTGCCAGCAGCCCTGACAGGGGCAATGAGCAGTTCTTC,TRBV7-2,TRBJ2-1,-,TRBD1
CASSLGDRGNTEAFF,TGTGCCAGCAGTTTGGGGGACAGGGGGAACACTGAAGCTTTCTTT,TRBV27,TRBJ1-1,-,TRBD1
CATSSLRGPTYEQYF,TGTGCCACCAGCAGCCTCAGAGGGCCTACCTACGAGCAGTACTTC,TRBV15,TRBJ2-7,-,-